The T cell receptor beta chain under discussion was sequenced for a study of T cell repertoires in cytomegalovirus infection (dated by TCRdb to about 2019). Regarding the research as a whole: Peptide stimulations targeted recently identified HLA-C-restricted CMV epitopes, whose presentation resists viral immunomodulation, together with well-studied HLA-B-restricted epitopes. Donor HLA type was relevant to the analysis, because carriage of CMV infection together with the matching HLA type was indicated by public TCR beta signatures. Findings and caveats that apply to the study as a whole: The ex vivo response was dominated by HLA-C-restricted CMV-specific TCR beta clonotypes, which also provided the single most frequent clonotype in two of eight donors. Carriers of CMV infection plus the relevant HLA type were discriminated by the cumulative frequency of public TCR beta family members in the study cohort and in an independent approximately 400-donor cohort.

The CDR3, cysteine through phenylalanine, is 12 amino acids long. CDR3 DNA is the only sequence kept; it has 36 bases, read in frame from the first base. The junction shows trimming of 2 bases on V and 5 bases on J, plus 6 bases between the germline ends. CDR1 and CDR2 are read off the germline V gene (reference sequence) as MNHNY and SVGAGI. Reads for this sample came from an Illumina HiSeq 1500. The raw public data were reprocessed by TCRdb itself: fastp quality trimming at Q25, MiXCR clonotype calling, in-frame beta chains only. Each CDR3 protein appears once, grouped with its most common genes and DNA. The table for this sample lists about 920,000 distinct CDR3 sequences; around a third of them were counted only once. About an eighth of the sample is held by the ten biggest clonotypes. Turning to this clonotype: Its binding antigen is unknown. There are no base qualities to consult, and no much larger clone falls within one base.

The meaning of the sample's treatment or condition label: in vitro stimulation with specific CMV peptide epitopes to enrich CMV-specific T cells. The chain employs TRBV6-6 and TRBJ2-5; the D gene cannot be named for sure. Sample: cultured CD8+ T cells from PBMCs, taken from culture after CMV antigen stimulation. The TCR was taken from a human donor in good health (CMV status not recorded). Some clones in this sample may be carry-over from other donors' samples. The DNA sequence follows: TGTGCCAGCAGTTACGTACTGGAGACCCAGTACTTC. This is translated as CASSYVLETQYF.